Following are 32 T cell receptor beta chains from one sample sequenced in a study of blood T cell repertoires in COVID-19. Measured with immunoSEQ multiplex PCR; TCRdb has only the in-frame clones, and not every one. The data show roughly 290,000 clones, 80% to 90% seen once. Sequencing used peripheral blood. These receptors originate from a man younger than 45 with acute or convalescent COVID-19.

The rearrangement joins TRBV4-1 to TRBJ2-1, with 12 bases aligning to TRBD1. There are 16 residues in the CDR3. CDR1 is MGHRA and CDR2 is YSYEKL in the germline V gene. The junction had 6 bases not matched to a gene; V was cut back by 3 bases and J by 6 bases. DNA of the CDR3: TGCGCCAGCAGCCACGATGGGACAGGGGGCTCCAATGAGCAGTTCTTC. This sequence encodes CASSHDGTGGSNEQFF.

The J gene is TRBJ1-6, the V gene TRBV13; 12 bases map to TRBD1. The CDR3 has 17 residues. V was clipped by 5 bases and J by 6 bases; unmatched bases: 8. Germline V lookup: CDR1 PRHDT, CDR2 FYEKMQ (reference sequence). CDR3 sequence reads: CASSPQGQGALNSPLHF. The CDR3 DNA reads TGTGCCAGCAGCCCACAGGGACAGGGGGCCCTTAATTCACCCCTCCACTTT. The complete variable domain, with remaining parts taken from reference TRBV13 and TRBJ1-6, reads AAGVIQSPRHLIKEKRETATLKCYPIPRHDTVYWYQQGPGQDPQFLISFYEKMQSDKGSIPDRFSAQQFSDYHSELNMSSLELGDSALYFCASSPQGQGALNSPLHFGNGTRLTVT.

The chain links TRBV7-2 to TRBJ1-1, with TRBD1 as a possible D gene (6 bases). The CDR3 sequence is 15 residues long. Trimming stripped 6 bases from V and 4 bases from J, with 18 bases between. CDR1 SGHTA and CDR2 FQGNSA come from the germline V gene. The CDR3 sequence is CASSTGGSGGTEAFF. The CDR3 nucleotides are TGTGCCAGCAGTACCGGGGGCTCGGGGGGCACTGAAGCTTTCTTT.

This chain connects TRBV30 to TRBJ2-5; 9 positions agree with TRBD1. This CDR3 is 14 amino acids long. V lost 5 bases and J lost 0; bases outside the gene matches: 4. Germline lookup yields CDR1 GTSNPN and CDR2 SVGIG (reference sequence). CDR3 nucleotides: TGTGCCTGGTTTAGGACAGGGGACCAAGAGACCCAGTACTTC. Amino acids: CAWFRTGDQETQYF.

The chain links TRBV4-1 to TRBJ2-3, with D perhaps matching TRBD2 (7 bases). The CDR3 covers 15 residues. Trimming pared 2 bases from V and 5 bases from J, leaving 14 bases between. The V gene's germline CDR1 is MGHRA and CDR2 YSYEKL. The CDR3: CASSQTRGAGDTQYF. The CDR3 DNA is TGCGCCAGCAGCCAAACCCGGGGGGCCGGAGATACGCAGTATTTT.

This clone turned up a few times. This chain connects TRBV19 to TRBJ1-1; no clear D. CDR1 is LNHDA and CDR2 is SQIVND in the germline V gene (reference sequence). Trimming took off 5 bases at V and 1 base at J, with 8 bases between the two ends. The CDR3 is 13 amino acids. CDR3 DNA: TGTGCCAGTAGTCTTGGGCCGAACACTGAAGCTTTCTTT. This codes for CASSLGPNTEAFF.

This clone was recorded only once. The CDR3 here is CASSIGGQGLSLEEAFF. Written as DNA, the CDR3 is TGTGCCAGTAGTATAGGCGGACAGGGCCTGTCTTTGGAGGAAGCTTTCTTT. This chain joins TRBV19 and TRBJ1-1; 8 positions match TRBD1. V shed 1 base and J 8 bases; nucleotides not matched to a gene: 15. The CDR3 contains 17 residues. Germline V gene data show CDR1 as LNHDA and CDR2 as SQIVND (reference sequence).

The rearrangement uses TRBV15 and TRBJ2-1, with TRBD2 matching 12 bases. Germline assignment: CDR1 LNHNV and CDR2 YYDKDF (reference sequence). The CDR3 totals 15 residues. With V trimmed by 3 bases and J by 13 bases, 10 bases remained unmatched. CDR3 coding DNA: TGTGCCACCAGCAGGGGACGGACTAGCGGGGACGAACAGTTCTTC. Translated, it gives CATSRGRTSGDEQFF.

Here the CDR3 reads CASSSRGPSNEKLFF. CDR3 coding DNA: TGTGCCAGCAGTTCCCGGGGTCCCTCTAATGAAAAACTGTTTTTT. The chain carries TRBV6-5 and TRBJ1-4; unclear D gene. V lost 4 bases and J 3 bases, leaving 12 bases between the germline ends. The CDR3 extends over 15 amino acids. CDR1 is MNHEY and CDR2 is SVGAGI in the germline V gene.

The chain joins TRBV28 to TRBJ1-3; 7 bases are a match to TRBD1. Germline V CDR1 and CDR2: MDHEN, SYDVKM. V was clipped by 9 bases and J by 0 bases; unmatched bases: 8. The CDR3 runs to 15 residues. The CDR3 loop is CASTKQGISGNTIYF. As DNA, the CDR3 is TGTGCCAGTACTAAACAGGGGATCTCTGGAAACACCATATATTTT. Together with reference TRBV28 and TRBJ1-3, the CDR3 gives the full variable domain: DVKVTQSSRYLVKRTGEKVFLECVQDMDHENMFWYRQDPGLGLRLIYFSYDVKMKEKGDIPEGYSVSREKKERFSLILESASTNQTSMYLCASTKQGISGNTIYFGEGSWLTVV.

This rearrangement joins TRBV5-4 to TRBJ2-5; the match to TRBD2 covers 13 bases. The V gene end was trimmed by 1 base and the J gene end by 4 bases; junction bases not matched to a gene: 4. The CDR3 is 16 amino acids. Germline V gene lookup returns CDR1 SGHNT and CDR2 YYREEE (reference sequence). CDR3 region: CASSLTSGRATETQYF. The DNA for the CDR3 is TGTGCCAGCAGCTTGACTAGCGGGAGGGCCACAGAGACCCAGTACTTC.

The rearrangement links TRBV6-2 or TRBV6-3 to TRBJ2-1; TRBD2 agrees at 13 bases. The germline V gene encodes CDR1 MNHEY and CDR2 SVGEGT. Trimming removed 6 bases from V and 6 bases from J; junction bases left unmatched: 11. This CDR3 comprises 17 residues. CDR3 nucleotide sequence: TGTGCCAGCAGCGACGACCCGGGACTAGCGGGGCCCAATGAGCAGTTCTTC. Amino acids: CASSDDPGLAGPNEQFF.

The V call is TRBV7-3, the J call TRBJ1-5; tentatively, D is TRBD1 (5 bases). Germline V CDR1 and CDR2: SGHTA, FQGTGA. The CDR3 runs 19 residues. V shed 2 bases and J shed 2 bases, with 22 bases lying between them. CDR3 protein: CASSLYSWRQGNRNQPQHF. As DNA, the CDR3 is TGTGCCAGCAGCTTATATTCTTGGCGGCAGGGCAATCGCAATCAGCCCCAGCATTTT.

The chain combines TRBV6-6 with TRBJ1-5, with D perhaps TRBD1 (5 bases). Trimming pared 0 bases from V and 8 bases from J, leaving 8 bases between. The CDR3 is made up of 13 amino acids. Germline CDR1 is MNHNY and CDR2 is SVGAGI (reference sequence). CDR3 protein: CASSYSWGEPQHF. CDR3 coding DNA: TGTGCCAGCAGTTACTCGTGGGGGGAGCCCCAGCATTTT.

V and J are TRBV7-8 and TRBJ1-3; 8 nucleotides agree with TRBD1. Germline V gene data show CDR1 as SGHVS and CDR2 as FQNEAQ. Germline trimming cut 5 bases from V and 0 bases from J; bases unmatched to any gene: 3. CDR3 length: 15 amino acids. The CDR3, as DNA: TGTGCCAGCAGCCCAACAGGGGGCTCTGGAAACACCATATATTTT. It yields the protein CASSPTGGSGNTIYF.

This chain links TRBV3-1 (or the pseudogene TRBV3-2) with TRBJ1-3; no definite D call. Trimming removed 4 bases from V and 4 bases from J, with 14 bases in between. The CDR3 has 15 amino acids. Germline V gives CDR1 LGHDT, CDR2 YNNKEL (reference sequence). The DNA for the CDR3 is TGTGCCAGCAGCCCCGGGTCTACATGGGGAAACACCATATATTTT. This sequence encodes CASSPGSTWGNTIYF.

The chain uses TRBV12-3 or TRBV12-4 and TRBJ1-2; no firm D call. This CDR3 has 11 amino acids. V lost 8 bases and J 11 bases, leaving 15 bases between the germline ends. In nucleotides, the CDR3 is TGTGCCAGCGCTAAGTTGGGAGAATACACCTTC. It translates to CASAKLGEYTF.

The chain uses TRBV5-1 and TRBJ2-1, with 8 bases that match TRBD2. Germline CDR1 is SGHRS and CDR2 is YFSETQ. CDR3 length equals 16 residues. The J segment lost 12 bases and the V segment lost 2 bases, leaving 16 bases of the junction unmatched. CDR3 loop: CASSFEGTSSSKGQFF. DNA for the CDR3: TGCGCCAGCAGCTTTGAGGGGACTAGTTCGTCAAAAGGGCAGTTCTTC.

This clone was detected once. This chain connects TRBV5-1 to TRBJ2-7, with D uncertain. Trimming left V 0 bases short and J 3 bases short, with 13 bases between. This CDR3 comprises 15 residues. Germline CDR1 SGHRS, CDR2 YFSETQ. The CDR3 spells CASSLDWQAIYEQYF. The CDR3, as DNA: TGCGCCAGCAGCTTGGATTGGCAGGCTATCTACGAGCAGTACTTC.

The CDR3 DNA sequence: TGTGCCAGCAGCAAAAAGCACAATGAGCAGTTCTTC. Its translation is CASSKKHNEQFF. The chain is built from TRBV7-9 and TRBJ2-1; D gene uncertain. This CDR3 region has 12 residues. The V gene's germline CDR1 is SEHNR and CDR2 FQNEAQ (reference sequence). The ends were cut back, 5 bases at V and 5 bases at J, with 7 bases in the middle. Full variable domain (outside the CDR3, taken from reference TRBV7-9 and TRBJ2-1): DTGVSQNPRHKITKRGQNVTFRCDPISEHNRLYWYRQTLGQGPEFLTYFQNEAQLEKSRLLSDRFSAERPKGSFSTLEIQRTEQGDSAMYLCASSKKHNEQFFGPGTRLTVL.

The CDR3 region is CASSRQLGVTNEKLFF. The CDR3 coding sequence is TGTGCCAGCAGTAGACAGCTTGGAGTGACTAATGAAAAACTGTTTTTT. The J gene is TRBJ1-4, the V gene TRBV9, with D tentatively TRBD1 (5 bases). The CDR3 has 16 residues. Germline assignment: CDR1 SGDLS and CDR2 YYNGEE. V shed 5 bases and J shed 2 bases, with 16 bases lying between them.

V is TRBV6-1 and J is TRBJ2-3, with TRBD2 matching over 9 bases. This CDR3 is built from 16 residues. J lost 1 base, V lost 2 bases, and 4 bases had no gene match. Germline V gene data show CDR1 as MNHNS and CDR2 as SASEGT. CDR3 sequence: CASSETWTSGTDTQYF. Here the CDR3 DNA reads TGTGCCAGCAGTGAAACCTGGACTAGCGGCACAGATACGCAGTATTTT.

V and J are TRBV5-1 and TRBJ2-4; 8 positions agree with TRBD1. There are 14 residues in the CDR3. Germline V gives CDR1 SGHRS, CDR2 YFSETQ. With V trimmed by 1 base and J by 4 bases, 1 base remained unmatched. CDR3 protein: CASSLTGGKNIQYF. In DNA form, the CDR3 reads TGCGCCAGCAGCTTGACAGGGGGGAAAAACATTCAGTACTTC.

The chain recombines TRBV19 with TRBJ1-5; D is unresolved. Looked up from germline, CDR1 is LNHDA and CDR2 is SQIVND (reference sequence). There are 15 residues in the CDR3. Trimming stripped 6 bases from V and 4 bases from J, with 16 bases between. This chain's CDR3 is CASSQFRELNQPQHF. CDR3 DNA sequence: TGTGCCAGTAGCCAATTCCGGGAGTTAAATCAGCCCCAGCATTTT.

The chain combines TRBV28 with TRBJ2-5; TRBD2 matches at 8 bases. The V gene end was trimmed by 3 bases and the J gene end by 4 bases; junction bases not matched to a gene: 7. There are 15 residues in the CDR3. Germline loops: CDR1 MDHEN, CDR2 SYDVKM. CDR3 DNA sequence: TGTGCCAGCAGTTTGAGGACTAGCTCGGGAGAGACCCAGTACTTC. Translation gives CASSLRTSSGETQYF.

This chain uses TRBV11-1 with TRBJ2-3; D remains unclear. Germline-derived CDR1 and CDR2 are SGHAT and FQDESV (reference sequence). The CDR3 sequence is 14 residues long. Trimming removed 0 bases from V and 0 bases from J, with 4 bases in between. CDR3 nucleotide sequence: TGTGCCAGCAGCTTAGCTCTTAGCACAGATACGCAGTATTTT. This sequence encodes CASSLALSTDTQYF. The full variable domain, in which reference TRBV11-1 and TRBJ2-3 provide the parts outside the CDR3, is EAEVAQSPRYKITEKSQAVAFWCDPISGHATLYWYRQILGQGPELLVQFQDESVVDDSQLPKDRFSAERLKGVDSTLKIQPAELGDSAMYLCASSLALSTDTQYFGPGTRLTVL.

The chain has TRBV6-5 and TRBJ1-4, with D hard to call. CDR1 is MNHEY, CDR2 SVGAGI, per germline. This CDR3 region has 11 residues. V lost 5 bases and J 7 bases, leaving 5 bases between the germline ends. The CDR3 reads CASSLVEKLFF. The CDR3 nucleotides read TGTGCCAGCAGTCTCGTTGAAAAACTGTTTTTT.

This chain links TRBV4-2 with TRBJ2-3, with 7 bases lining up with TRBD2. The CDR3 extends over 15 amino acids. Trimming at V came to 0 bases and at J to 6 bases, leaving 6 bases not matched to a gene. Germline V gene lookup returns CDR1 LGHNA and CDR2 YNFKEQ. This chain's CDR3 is CASSQDPGGGDTQYF. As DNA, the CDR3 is TGTGCCAGCAGCCAAGATCCCGGGGGAGGGGATACGCAGTATTTT.

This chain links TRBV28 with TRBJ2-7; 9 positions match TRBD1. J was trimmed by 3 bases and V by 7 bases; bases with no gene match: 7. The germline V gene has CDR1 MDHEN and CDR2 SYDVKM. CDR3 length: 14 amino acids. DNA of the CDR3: TGTGCCAGCAAATTACAGGGGGCCAACTACGAGCAGTACTTC. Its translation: CASKLQGANYEQYF.

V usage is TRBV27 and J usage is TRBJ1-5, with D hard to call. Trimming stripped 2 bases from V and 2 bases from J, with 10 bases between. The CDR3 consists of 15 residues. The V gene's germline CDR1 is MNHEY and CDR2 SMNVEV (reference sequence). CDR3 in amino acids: CASSLGGIGNQPQHF. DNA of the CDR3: TGTGCCAGCAGTTTAGGAGGGATCGGCAATCAGCCCCAGCATTTT.

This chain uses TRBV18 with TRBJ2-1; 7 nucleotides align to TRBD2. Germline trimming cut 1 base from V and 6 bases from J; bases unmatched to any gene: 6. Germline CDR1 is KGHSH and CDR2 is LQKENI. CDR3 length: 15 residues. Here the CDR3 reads CASSPLAGVGNEQFF. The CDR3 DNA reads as TGTGCCAGCTCACCACTGGCGGGAGTAGGCAATGAGCAGTTCTTC.

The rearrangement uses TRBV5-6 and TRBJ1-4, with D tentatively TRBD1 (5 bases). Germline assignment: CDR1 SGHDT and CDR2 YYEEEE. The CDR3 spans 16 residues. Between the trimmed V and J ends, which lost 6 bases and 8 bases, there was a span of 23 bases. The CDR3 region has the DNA TGTGCCAGCACCTCTGTTGACGGGTTAAAGGGGGAAAAACTGTTTTTT. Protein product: CASTSVDGLKGEKLFF.